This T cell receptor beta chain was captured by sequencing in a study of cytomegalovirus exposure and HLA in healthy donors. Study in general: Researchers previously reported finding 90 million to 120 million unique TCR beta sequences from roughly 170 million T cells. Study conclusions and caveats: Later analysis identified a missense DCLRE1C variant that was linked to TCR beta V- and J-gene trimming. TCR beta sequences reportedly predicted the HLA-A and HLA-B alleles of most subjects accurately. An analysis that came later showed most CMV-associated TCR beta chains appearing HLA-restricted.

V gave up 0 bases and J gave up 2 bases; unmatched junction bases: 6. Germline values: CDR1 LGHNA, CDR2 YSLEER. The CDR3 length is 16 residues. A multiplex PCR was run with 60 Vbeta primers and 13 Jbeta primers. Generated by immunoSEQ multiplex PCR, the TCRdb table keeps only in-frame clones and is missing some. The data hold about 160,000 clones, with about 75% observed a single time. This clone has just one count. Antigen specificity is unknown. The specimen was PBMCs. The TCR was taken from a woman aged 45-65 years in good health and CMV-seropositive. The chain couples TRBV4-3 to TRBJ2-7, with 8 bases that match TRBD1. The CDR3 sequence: CASSQDAGTGTYEQYF. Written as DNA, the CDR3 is TGCGCCAGCAGCCAAGATGCGGGGACAGGAACCTACGAGCAGTACTTC.